These T cell receptor beta chains were read from a single sample in a study of blood T cell repertoires in COVID-19. Method: immunoSEQ multiplex PCR; TCRdb's copy keeps in-frame clones and lacks some. The table records 180,000 or so clones, 86% of them present only once. The sequenced material came from peripheral blood. The receptor set was obtained from a woman in her fifties or sixties with COVID-19, enrolled during active disease. Both conserved end residues are part of each CDR3. A D gene is named only where the DNA matches it firmly. A row's size may be missing; if present it is once, few, many or a size class.

v_call	clone_size	d_call	j_call	cdr3_nt	cdr3_aa
TRBV27	-	TRBD1	TRBJ1-5	TGTGCCAGCAGGACCCGGACAGGCCCGTTAAATCAGCCCCAGCATTTT	CASRTRTGPLNQPQHF
TRBV24-1	-	-	TRBJ2-2	TGTGCCACCAGTGATGGGGCCTCCACCGGGGAGCTGTTTTTT	CATSDGASTGELFF
TRBV11-2	-	TRBD1	TRBJ2-7	TGTGCCAGCAGCTCTACAGGGGCACCCTACGAGCAGTACTTC	CASSSTGAPYEQYF
TRBV9	-	-	TRBJ2-7	TGTGCCAGCAGCGTAGACCTAGTCGTACACGAGCAGTACTTC	CASSVDLVVHEQYF
TRBV6-4	-	TRBD2	TRBJ2-1	TGTGCCAGCAGTGGACTAGCGTGGGGGGATGAGCAGTTCTTC	CASSGLAWGDEQFF
TRBV4-1	-	-	TRBJ1-2	TGCGCCAGCAGCCAAGATTTGGGGGCGGAATATGGCTACACCTTC	CASSQDLGAEYGYTF
TRBV7-2	-	TRBD2	TRBJ2-4	TGTGCCAGCAGCTCTTCGTCTGGAGCGGGGGCCAAAAACATTCAGTACTTC	CASSSSSGAGAKNIQYF
TRBV5-4	-	TRBD2	TRBJ2-7	TGTGCCAGCACCGACACCCAGACTAGCGGGAGAGACGAGCAGTACTTC	CASTDTQTSGRDEQYF
TRBV7-8	-	-	TRBJ1-5	TGTGCCAGCAGCGACAGATTCCTTTATCAGCCCCAGCATTTT	CASSDRFLYQPQHF
TRBV12-3/TRBV12-4	-	-	TRBJ2-1	TGTGCCAGCGCGCGGGAAGGGCAGTTCTTC	CASAREGQFF
TRBV6-5	few	TRBD1	TRBJ1-2	TGTGCCAGCAGGAATCCGGGACAGGGTTTTGGCTACACCTTC	CASRNPGQGFGYTF
TRBV30	-	-	TRBJ1-1	TGTGCCTGGAGTGTACACGGAGTGGTGAACACTGAAGCTTTCTTT	CAWSVHGVVNTEAFF
TRBV19	-	TRBD2	TRBJ2-7	TGTGCCAGTAGTACGATTACGGGACTAGCGGTCAACGAGCAGTACTTC	CASSTITGLAVNEQYF
TRBV11-2	-	-	TRBJ2-1	TGTGCCAGCAGCTTAGTCCTTTGGAGCGACAATGAGCAGTTCTTC	CASSLVLWSDNEQFF
TRBV5-1	-	-	TRBJ1-3	TGCGCCAGCAGCTTCGTCACAGGGCCTGTGAACTCTGGAAACACCATATATTTT	CASSFVTGPVNSGNTIYF
TRBV19	-	TRBD1	TRBJ1-2	TGTGCCAGCTGGGACAGAGGCTATGGCTACACCTTC	CASWDRGYGYTF
TRBV6-2/TRBV6-3	few	TRBD2	TRBJ2-7	TGTGCCAGCAGTCGACTAGCGGGAGTCTACGAGCAGTACTTC	CASSRLAGVYEQYF
TRBV21-1	-	-	TRBJ2-2	TGTGCCAGCAGCAGCAACAGGGGGCATGCCGGGGAGCTGTTTTTT	CASSSNRGHAGELFF
TRBV7-9	-	-	TRBJ2-7	TGTGCCAGCAGCTCAGATGGGTTAGCGTCCAACGAGCAGTACTTC	CASSSDGLASNEQYF
TRBV18	-	-	TRBJ1-1	TGTGCCAGCTCACCACTGGGGGGCACTGAAGCTTTCTTT	CASSPLGGTEAFF
TRBV6-2/TRBV6-3	-	-	TRBJ2-7	TGTGCCAGCAGTGAGGGCGGGACGGGCTCCTACGAGCAGTACTTC	CASSEGGTGSYEQYF
TRBV19	-	TRBD1	TRBJ2-7	TGTGCCAGTAGCGACAGGGGAATCTACGAGCAGTACTTC	CASSDRGIYEQYF
TRBV9	-	TRBD1	TRBJ2-7	TGTGCCAGCAGCGTCCGGGACAGGACCTACGAGCAGTACTTC	CASSVRDRTYEQYF
TRBV5-1	-	TRBD2	TRBJ2-5	TGCGCCAGCAGTATCAAGCGGGGGGAAGAGACCCAGTACTTC	CASSIKRGEETQYF
TRBV9	-	-	TRBJ2-1	TGTGCCAGCAGCGTAGGACAGGAGTCTTACAATGAGCAGTTCTTC	CASSVGQESYNEQFF
TRBV30	few	-	TRBJ1-1	TGTGCACGGAGGACGTCAGGGAACACTGAAGCTTTCTTT	CARRTSGNTEAFF
TRBV4-3	-	-	TRBJ2-5	TGCGCCAGCAGCCAAGGGAGGGCCCGATTCGAGACCCAGTACTTC	CASSQGRARFETQYF
TRBV7-9	once	TRBD1	TRBJ1-5	TGTGCCAGCAGCTCGGGACAGTTCAATCAGCCCCAGCATTTT	CASSSGQFNQPQHF
TRBV4-3	-	TRBD1	TRBJ1-5	TGCGCCAGCAGCCACAGGACAGGGGTGCAGCCCCAGCATTTT	CASSHRTGVQPQHF
TRBV19	-	TRBD1	TRBJ2-7	TGTGCCAGTAGTTTCGGGACAGCAACCTACGAGCAGTACTTC	CASSFGTATYEQYF
TRBV12-5	-	-	TRBJ1-5	TGTGCTAGTGCCCTTGGGGGCCTCAATCAGCCCCAGCATTTT	CASALGGLNQPQHF
TRBV4-1	-	-	TRBJ2-1	TGCGCCAGCAGCCAAGAAAATAACGGCTACAATGAGCAGTTCTTC	CASSQENNGYNEQFF
TRBV11-2	-	TRBD1	TRBJ2-5	TGTGCCAGCAGCTTAGGCCAGGGGGACCAAGAGACCCAGTACTTC	CASSLGQGDQETQYF
TRBV30	-	-	TRBJ1-6	TGTGCCTGGAGCCTACGGGGGGGTGGTTCACCCCTCCACTTT	CAWSLRGGGSPLHF
TRBV19	-	TRBD1	TRBJ2-5	TGTGCCAGTAGTCCGGGACAGCGAACGTACGTTGGGGAGACCCAGTACTTC	CASSPGQRTYVGETQYF
TRBV6-2/TRBV6-3	-	-	TRBJ2-5	TGTGCCAGCAGTTACCTCCGGACTCCTCAAGAGACCCAGTACTTC	CASSYLRTPQETQYF
TRBV3-1/TRBV3-2	-	TRBD2	TRBJ2-2	TGTGCCAGCAGCCCCACTAGCGGGTTTAACACCGGGGAGCTGTTTTTT	CASSPTSGFNTGELFF
TRBV19	-	TRBD2	TRBJ2-3	TGTGCCAGTAGTACCACCGGGACTAGCCTACTAAATACGCAGTATTTT	CASSTTGTSLLNTQYF
TRBV27	few	TRBD2	TRBJ2-7	TGTGCCAGCAGTGGGCCCGGGACTAGCGGGCGTTCCTACGAGCAGTACTTC	CASSGPGTSGRSYEQYF
TRBV6-5	-	TRBD1	TRBJ1-2	TGTGCCAGCAGCCGGACAGGCGGCTATGGCTACACCTTC	CASSRTGGYGYTF
TRBV4-1	few	TRBD1	TRBJ1-2	TGCGCCAGCAGCCGGTCCGGACAGGGCGCTAACTATGGCTACACCTTC	CASSRSGQGANYGYTF
TRBV6-5	once	-	TRBJ1-5	TGTGCCAGCTCGGACCCCGGGGAAAATCAGCCCCAGCATTTT	CASSDPGENQPQHF
TRBV4-1	-	-	TRBJ2-1	TGCGCCAGCAGCCAAATATCAGGGTCCAATGAGCAGTTCTTC	CASSQISGSNEQFF
TRBV5-1	-	-	TRBJ2-1	TGCGCCAGCGCAGGGGCCCCGGACATCTCCTACAATGAGCAGTTCTTC	CASAGAPDISYNEQFF
TRBV7-2	-	-	TRBJ2-5	TGTGCCAGCTCCCCTGTCGGGGTACAAGAGACCCAGTACTTC	CASSPVGVQETQYF
TRBV9	-	TRBD2	TRBJ2-7	TGTGCCAGCAGCGTAGGTAGCGGGCGAATCTACGAGCAGTACTTC	CASSVGSGRIYEQYF
TRBV24-1	-	-	TRBJ2-1	TGTGCCACCAGTCGCGTATACGGACTTGAGCAGTTCTTC	CATSRVYGLEQFF